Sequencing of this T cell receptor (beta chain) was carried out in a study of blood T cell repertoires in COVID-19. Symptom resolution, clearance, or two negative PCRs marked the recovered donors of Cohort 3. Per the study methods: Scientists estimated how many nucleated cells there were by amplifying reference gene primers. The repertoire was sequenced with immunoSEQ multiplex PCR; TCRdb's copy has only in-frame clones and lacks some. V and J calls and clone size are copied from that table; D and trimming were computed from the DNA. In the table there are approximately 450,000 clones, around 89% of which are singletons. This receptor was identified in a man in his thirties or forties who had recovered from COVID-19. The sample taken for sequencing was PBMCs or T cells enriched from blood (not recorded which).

This chain's CDR3 is CASSHGGGRQSYEQYF. The CDR3 DNA reads TGTGCCAGCAGCCACGGGGGGGGGCGACAATCCTACGAGCAGTACTTC. V gene TRBV3-1 (or the pseudogene TRBV3-2) combines with J gene TRBJ2-7, with 8 nucleotides matching TRBD2. Germline CDR1 LGHDT, CDR2 YNNKEL (reference sequence). After removal of 3 bases from V and 1 base from J, the junction contained 8 bases not matched to a gene. This CDR3 is 16 amino acids long.